Listed below are T cell receptor beta chains from one sample, sequenced in a study of shared clonotypes between healthy human individuals. Repertoires were generated with immunoSEQ multiplex PCR, while TCRdb's copy carries only in-frame clones and drops some. The table shows about 2 million clones, with about 95% occurring only once. Sequenced input: naive CD8+ T cells sorted from blood. All receptors derive from a man aged 18-30 years in good health. Both conserved end residues are part of each CDR3. Each record gives: clone size, D gene, J gene, V gene, CDR3 DNA, CDR3 protein. A D gene is named only where the DNA matches it firmly. Size is stated for part of the rows, as once, few or many counts, or as a class when the clone is expanded.

-	TRBD1	TRBJ2-7	TRBV7-6	TGTGCCAGCAGCTCGAGCCCGGGACAGATCTACGAGCAGTACTTC	CASSSSPGQIYEQYF
-	-	TRBJ2-1	TRBV7-6	TGTGCCAGCAGCTTAGCGGGGGGCTACAATGAGCAGTTCTTC	CASSLAGGYNEQFF
-	TRBD2	TRBJ2-5	TRBV4-1	TGCGCCAGCAGCCAAGAAACTAGCGTGGGAGAGACCCAGTACTTC	CASSQETSVGETQYF
-	-	TRBJ1-1	TRBV4-1	TGCGCCAGCAGCCAAGAAGACGGGGACACTGAAGCTTTCTTT	CASSQEDGDTEAFF
-	TRBD1	TRBJ1-5	TRBV19	TGTGCCAGTAGCACAACAGGGGTAAACCAGCCCCAGCATTTT	CASSTTGVNQPQHF
-	TRBD1	TRBJ2-7	TRBV11-2	TGTGCCAGCAGCTTAGCCGGGACAGGCGCCTACGAGCAGTACTTC	CASSLAGTGAYEQYF
-	TRBD2	TRBJ2-1	TRBV4-1	TGCGCCAGCAGCCAAATGGGACTAGCGGGAGGTGATGAGCAGTTCTTC	CASSQMGLAGGDEQFF
once	-	TRBJ2-7	TRBV5-6	TGTGCCAGCAGCCTGAATCCCTGGGAGCAGTACTTC	CASSLNPWEQYF
-	-	TRBJ1-2	TRBV27	TGTGCCAGCAGCGGCAGGGGCTATTATGGCTACACCTTC	CASSGRGYYGYTF
-	-	TRBJ1-4	TRBV28	TGTGCCAGCAGACGCTACAGGGAGAATGAAAAACTGTTTTTT	CASRRYRENEKLFF
-	-	TRBJ2-1	TRBV7-6	TGTGCCAGCAGCTTAGGTACGGTTAATGAGCAGTTCTTC	CASSLGTVNEQFF
-	-	TRBJ1-5	TRBV27	TGTGCCAGCAGTTTGACGGTCAATCAGCCCCAGCATTTT	CASSLTVNQPQHF
-	-	TRBJ1-1	TRBV7-9	TGTGCCAGCAGCGCAGCGTTGGGGGCTTTCTTT	CASSAALGAFF
-	TRBD1	TRBJ2-5	TRBV19	TGTGCCAGAACGGACAGGGTGTTGGAGACCCAGTACTTC	CARTDRVLETQYF
once	-	TRBJ2-5	TRBV4-3	TGCGCCAGCAGCCAAGGTTTCGGCCTAGAGACCCAGTACTTC	CASSQGFGLETQYF
-	-	TRBJ2-3	TRBV4-2	TGTGCCAGCAGCCACCGACGGGAAGGGGACACAGATACGCAGTATTTT	CASSHRREGDTDTQYF
-	TRBD2	TRBJ2-2	TRBV7-6	TGTGCCAGCAGCCCGGGGTACCTAGCGGACTTCACCGGGGAGCTGTTTTTT	CASSPGYLADFTGELFF
-	TRBD1	TRBJ1-6	TRBV2	TGTGCCAGCAGGGAGACAGGGGGTATTTATAATTCACCCCTCCACTTT	CASRETGGIYNSPLHF
-	TRBD1	TRBJ1-3	TRBV5-6	TGTGCCAGCAGCAGGCCTGACAGGGGGCTCGGAAACACCATATATTTT	CASSRPDRGLGNTIYF
once	-	TRBJ2-1	TRBV20-1	TGCAGTGCTAGACTAGTCACTGAGCAGTTCTTC	CSARLVTEQFF
-	-	TRBJ2-7	TRBV7-9	TGTGCCAGCCTCAAGGCCGGAAGCTCCTACGAGCAGTACTTC	CASLKAGSSYEQYF
-	-	TRBJ2-7	TRBV7-9	TGTGCCAGCAGCTTCCCCCCTTCCGATGCAGGTCGCTACGAGCAGTACTTC	CASSFPPSDAGRYEQYF
-	TRBD2	TRBJ2-5	TRBV27	TGTGCCAGCAGTTTAGGACTAGCGGGGGGGCCGTCAGAGACCCAGTACTTC	CASSLGLAGGPSETQYF
once	-	TRBJ2-5	TRBV7-6	TGTGCCAGCAGCTTAGCGTTGGGTGAGACCCAGTACTTC	CASSLALGETQYF
-	TRBD1	TRBJ1-1	TRBV2	TGTGCCAGCCGGGGCAGGGGGAGTAATGAAGCTTTCTTT	CASRGRGSNEAFF
-	-	TRBJ2-1	TRBV30	TGTGCCTGGAGTGGAAATGAGCAGTTCTTC	CAWSGNEQFF
few	TRBD2	TRBJ2-7	TRBV5-6	TGTGCCAGCAGCCAGGGACTAGCGAGCGCCTACGAGCAGTACTTC	CASSQGLASAYEQYF
-	-	TRBJ1-5	TRBV19	TGTGCCAGTAGTTATGGGCGGGGTCAGCCCCAGCATTTT	CASSYGRGQPQHF
-	TRBD2	TRBJ2-1	TRBV12-5	TGTGCTAGTGGAGCCGGACTAGCGGGAGGATGGAATGAGCAGTTCTTC	CASGAGLAGGWNEQFF
-	-	TRBJ2-7	TRBV27	TGTGCCAGCAGTTTATCGTTAGGGGTTTGGGAGCAGTACTTC	CASSLSLGVWEQYF
-	-	TRBJ1-1	TRBV10-3	TGTGCCATCAGTGCGGACAGTAACACTGAAGCTTTCTTT	CAISADSNTEAFF
-	-	TRBJ2-7	TRBV6-5	TGTGCCAGCAGTTACTCGATCGGGGTTGAGGAGCAGTACTTC	CASSYSIGVEEQYF
-	TRBD2	TRBJ2-1	TRBV6-5	TGTGCCAGCAGTCCCCGGACTAGCGTCTACAATGAGCAGTTCTTC	CASSPRTSVYNEQFF
once	-	TRBJ2-2	TRBV7-8	TGTGCCAGCAGTACGACCCGGGACGGGGAGCTGTTTTTT	CASSTTRDGELFF
-	-	TRBJ2-5	TRBV5-1	TGCGCCAGCAGCTTGGTACCCCTCGTGGAGACCCAGTACTTC	CASSLVPLVETQYF
-	TRBD1	TRBJ1-2	TRBV30	TGTGCCTGGAGTCAGGGGGCTGGGACAGTCTATGGCTACACCTTC	CAWSQGAGTVYGYTF
-	TRBD1	TRBJ1-4	TRBV5-6	TGTGCCAGCAGCTGGGGGACAGGGTATGAAAAACTGTTTTTT	CASSWGTGYEKLFF
-	TRBD1	TRBJ2-2	TRBV7-6	TGTGCCAGCAGCTTATGGACAGGGGGTAACACCGGGGAGCTGTTTTTT	CASSLWTGGNTGELFF
-	TRBD2	TRBJ2-1	TRBV7-6	TGTGCCAGCAGCCACCTAGCGGGGGGTGAGCAGTTCTTC	CASSHLAGGEQFF
-	-	TRBJ2-7	TRBV7-9	TGTGCCAGCAGCTTACCCGTACGGGGAACGGGCTACGAGCAGTACTTC	CASSLPVRGTGYEQYF